Listed here are 12 T cell receptor beta chains from one sample, sequenced in a study of T cells after yellow fever vaccination. In TCRdb, the 5' RACE reads were re-called with MiXCR into one record per CDR3 protein. Of about 320,000 distinct CDR3 sequences in the sample, around 13% were seen once. The sequenced sample was CD4+ T cells sorted from PBMCs, obtained 15 days after the yellow fever booster vaccination. The receptors here all came from a man in his late teens or twenties who received the YFV17D yellow fever vaccine.

The genes are TRBV20-1 and TRBJ1-4; tentative D call: TRBD1 (6 bases). This CDR3 comprises 15 residues. Trimming stripped 7 bases from V and 0 bases from J, with 15 bases between. Germline values: CDR1 DFQATT, CDR2 SNEGSKA (reference sequence). CDR3 coding DNA: TGCAGTGTGGGGGGACACCTTCCAACTAATGAAAAACTGTTTTTT. This encodes CSVGGHLPTNEKLFF.

CDR3 loop: CASSFLAGSYNEQFF. CDR3 in DNA: TGCGCCAGCAGCTTTCTAGCGGGGTCCTACAATGAGCAGTTCTTC. The chain is built from TRBV5-1 and TRBJ2-1; 9 bases match TRBD2. CDR1 is SGHRS, CDR2 YFSETQ, per germline. V was clipped by 2 bases and J by 1 base; unmatched bases: 1. This CDR3 spans 15 amino acids.

This clonotype was recorded a few times. The chain carries TRBV12-3 or TRBV12-4 and TRBJ2-6, with D hard to call. This CDR3 region has 16 residues. V lost 7 bases and J 0 bases, leaving 13 bases between the germline ends. The CDR3 bases are TGTGCCAGCACCAGTACCCCCTACTCTGGGGCCAACGTCCTGACTTTC. As protein: CASTSTPYSGANVLTF.

This clonotype showed up many times. At one end the junction does not follow the germline gene, possibly because of a read error. V and J are TRBV7-7 and TRBJ2-3, with D maybe TRBD1 (6 bases). The CDR3 runs 15 residues. CDR1 SSHAT and CDR2 FNYEAQ come from the germline V gene (reference sequence). This CDR3 is CASSPLGGGTDTQYF. The CDR3 DNA sequence: TGTGCTAGCAGTCCCCTAGGGGGAGGCACAGATACGCAGTATTTT.

The gene calls are TRBV6-2 or TRBV6-3 and TRBJ2-3; TRBD2 matches 10 bases. This CDR3 region has 14 residues. Trimming cost V 6 bases and J 6 bases; bases outside gene matches: 6. Per the germline V gene, CDR1 is MNHEY and CDR2 is SVGEGT. CDR3 region: CASRGLAAWDTQYF. The DNA for the CDR3 is TGTGCCAGCAGAGGACTAGCGGCCTGGGATACGCAGTATTTT.

This chain joins TRBV6-2 or TRBV6-3 and TRBJ2-5; 7 bases fit TRBD2. Germline lookup yields CDR1 MNHEY and CDR2 SVGEGT. The CDR3 loop spans 15 amino acids. The V segment lost 2 bases and the J segment 7 bases; nucleotides outside the gene matches: 10. The CDR3 DNA is TGTGCCAGCAGTTACGGGGCGGGGGAGTTGCGGACCCAGTACTTC. It yields the protein CASSYGAGELRTQYF.

The chain joins TRBV3-1 to TRBJ2-3; no definite D call. The germline V and J ends were trimmed by 1 base and 3 bases, with 8 bases remaining between them. The V gene's germline CDR1 is LGHDT and CDR2 YNNKEL (reference sequence). This CDR3 has 14 amino acids. The CDR3 DNA follows: TGTGCCAGCAGCCAAGTTATGATGACAGATACGCAGTATTTT. It codes for CASSQVMMTDTQYF.

This clonotype showed up many times. This chain uses TRBV5-1 with TRBJ2-5, with TRBD2 matching over 8 bases. Germline CDR1 is SGHRS and CDR2 is YFSETQ. After removal of 0 bases from V and 3 bases from J, the junction contained 4 bases not matched to a gene. The CDR3 covers 15 residues. The CDR3 sequence: CASSLGTAGEETQYF. CDR3 nucleotides: TGCGCCAGCAGCTTGGGGACAGCGGGGGAAGAGACCCAGTACTTC.

This chain connects TRBV20-1 to TRBJ1-6; tentatively, D is TRBD1 (5 bases). Germline loops: CDR1 DFQATT, CDR2 SNEGSKA (reference sequence). Trimming left V 5 bases short and J 8 bases short, with 13 bases between. This CDR3 comprises 13 residues. CDR3 amino acids: CSARGTPDSPLHF. CDR3 sequence (DNA): TGCAGTGCTCGAGGGACGCCAGATTCACCCCTCCACTTT.

This clonotype was found many times. The chain uses TRBV5-1 and TRBJ2-5; the match to TRBD2 covers 7 bases. The CDR3 is 13 amino acids. The junction had 4 bases not matched to a gene; V was cut back by 4 bases and J by 4 bases. CDR1 is SGHRS and CDR2 is YFSETQ in the germline V gene. The CDR3 bases are TGCGCCAGCAGCCGGCTAGCGGCAGAGACCCAGTACTTC. Translating it yields CASSRLAAETQYF. Full variable domain (outside the CDR3, taken from reference TRBV5-1 and TRBJ2-5): KAGVTQTPRYLIKTRGQQVTLSCSPISGHRSVSWYQQTPGQGLQFLFEYFSETQRNKGNFPGRFSGRQFSNSRSEMNVSTLELGDSALYLCASSRLAAETQYFGPGTRLLVL.

This rearrangement joins TRBV5-1 to TRBJ1-1; TRBD1 aligns across 7 bases. J lost 5 bases, V lost 2 bases, and 3 bases had no gene match. In germline, CDR1 is SGHRS, CDR2 YFSETQ. This CDR3 has 13 amino acids. The CDR3 spells CASSFQGVTEAFF. CDR3 bases: TGCGCCAGCAGCTTCCAGGGGGTTACTGAAGCTTTCTTT.

The chain links TRBV5-1 to TRBJ2-2; D perhaps matches TRBD1 (6 bases). V was cut by 4 bases and J by 6 bases, with 13 bases left in between. This CDR3 contains 14 residues. From germline, CDR1 is SGHRS and CDR2 YFSETQ. The CDR3 DNA is TGCGCCAGCAGCGGGGGACACGGCCCCGGGGAGCTGTTTTTT. Its translation is CASSGGHGPGELFF.